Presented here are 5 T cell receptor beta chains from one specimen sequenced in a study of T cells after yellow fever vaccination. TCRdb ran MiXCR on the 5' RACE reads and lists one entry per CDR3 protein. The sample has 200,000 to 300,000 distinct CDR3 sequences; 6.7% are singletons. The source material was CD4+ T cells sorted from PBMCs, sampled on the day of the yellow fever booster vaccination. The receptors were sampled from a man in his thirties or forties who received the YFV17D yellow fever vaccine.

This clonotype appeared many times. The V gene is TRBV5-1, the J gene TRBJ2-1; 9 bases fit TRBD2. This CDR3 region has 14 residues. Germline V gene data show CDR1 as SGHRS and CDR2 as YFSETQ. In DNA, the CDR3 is TGCGCTAGCTCCGCGGGAGGGTACAACAATGAGCAGTTCTTC. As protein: CASSAGGYNNEQFF.

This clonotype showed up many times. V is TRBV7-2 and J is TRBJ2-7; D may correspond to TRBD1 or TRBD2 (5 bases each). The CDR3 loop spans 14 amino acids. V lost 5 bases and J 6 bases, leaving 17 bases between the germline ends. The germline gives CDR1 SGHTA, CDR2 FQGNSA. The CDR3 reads CASSMGRVGSEQYF. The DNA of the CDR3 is TGTGCCAGCAGCATGGGACGGGTAGGGAGCGAGCAGTACTTC. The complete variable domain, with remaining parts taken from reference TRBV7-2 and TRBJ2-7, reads GAGVSQSPSNKVTEKGKDVELRCDPISGHTALYWYRQSLGQGLEFLIYFQGNSAPDKSGLPSDRFSAERTGGSVSTLTIQRTQQEDSAVYLCASSMGRVGSEQYFGPGTRLTVT.

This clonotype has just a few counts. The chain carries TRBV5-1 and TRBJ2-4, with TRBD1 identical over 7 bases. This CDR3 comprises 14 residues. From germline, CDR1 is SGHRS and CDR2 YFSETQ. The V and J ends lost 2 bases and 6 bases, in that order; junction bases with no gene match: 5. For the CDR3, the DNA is TGCGCCAGCAGCTTCGACAGGGTACTAAACATTCAGTACTTC. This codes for CASSFDRVLNIQYF.

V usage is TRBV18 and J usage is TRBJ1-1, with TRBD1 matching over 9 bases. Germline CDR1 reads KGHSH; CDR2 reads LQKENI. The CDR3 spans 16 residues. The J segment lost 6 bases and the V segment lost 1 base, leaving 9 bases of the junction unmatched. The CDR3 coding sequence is TGTGCCAGCTCACCACTCACAGGGGGCGGTTTTCCTGAAGCTTTCTTT. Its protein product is CASSPLTGGGFPEAFF.

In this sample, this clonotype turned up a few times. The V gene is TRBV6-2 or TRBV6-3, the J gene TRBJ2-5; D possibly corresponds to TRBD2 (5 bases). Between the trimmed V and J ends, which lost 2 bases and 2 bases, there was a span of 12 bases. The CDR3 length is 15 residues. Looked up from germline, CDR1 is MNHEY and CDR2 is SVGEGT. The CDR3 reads CASSYLSRGQETQYF. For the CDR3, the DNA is TGTGCCAGCAGTTACCTCTCCCGGGGACAAGAGACCCAGTACTTC.